This T cell receptor (beta chain) was sequenced during a study of CD8 T cells in ankylosing spondylitis. TCRdb reanalysed the 5' RACE reads using MiXCR and keeps one entry per CDR3 protein. The sample lists about 700,000 distinct CDR3 sequences, 15% to 20% occurring once. This clonotype was picked up a small number of times. Its antigen remains unknown. Germline assignment: CDR1 SQVTM and CDR2 ANQGSEA. The CDR3 length is 12 residues. The V and J ends lost 8 bases and 2 bases respectively, with 11 bases between them. Study outcomes and limitations: Ankylosing spondylitis blood seemed to carry a telltale TCR beta motif made of eight or nine highly homologous variants. As for the disease-linked clones, they showed a CD8+ phenotype and occurred at relatively low frequencies in peripheral blood.

The receptor was isolated from a male donor with ankylosing spondylitis. V is TRBV29-1 and J is TRBJ2-3, with D maybe TRBD1 (7 bases). The sample comprised blood, either unsorted or a sorted T cell fraction (not recorded which). Written as DNA, the CDR3 is TGCAGCCTCAGGGGGGCCACAGATACGCAGTATTTT. It encodes CSLRGATDTQYF.